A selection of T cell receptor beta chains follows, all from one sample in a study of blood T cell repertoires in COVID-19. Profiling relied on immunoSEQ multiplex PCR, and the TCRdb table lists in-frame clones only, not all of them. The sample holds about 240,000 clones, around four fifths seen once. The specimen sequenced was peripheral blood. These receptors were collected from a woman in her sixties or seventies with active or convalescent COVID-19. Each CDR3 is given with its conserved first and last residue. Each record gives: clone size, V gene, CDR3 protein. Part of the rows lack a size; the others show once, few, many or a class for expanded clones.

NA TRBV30 CAWSAPTGPLAPLHF
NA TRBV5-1 CASSLVAGERYANTGELFF
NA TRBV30 CAWIGTYEQYF
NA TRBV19 CASSNSQGARTGELFF
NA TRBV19 CASSLGAATDTQYF
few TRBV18 CASSPRAGDMNTEAFF
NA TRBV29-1 CSVGQGATGNTIYF
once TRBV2 CASSRDRHPSYSNQPQHF
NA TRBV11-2 CASSISATNEKLFF
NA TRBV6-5 CASSSSGVGTYEQYF
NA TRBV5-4 CASSPRGRSTEAFF
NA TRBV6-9 CAKNPWGRDETQYF
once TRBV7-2 CASSSDSVGETQYF
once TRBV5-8 CASSLATRGKLFF
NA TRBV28 CASRQREASEQFF
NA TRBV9 CASSVVPGWDSSRGERQPQHF
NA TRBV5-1 CASSLLSGEGEQFF
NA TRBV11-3 CASSLNIGNTIYF
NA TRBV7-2 CASSLSSGTGGRNQPQHF
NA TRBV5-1 CASSLVRGSDNEQFF
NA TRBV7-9 CASSLDSGRGQPQHF
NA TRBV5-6 CASSKNRGLAYRTF